Listed below are T cell receptor beta chains from one sample, sequenced in a study of control samples from healthy donors and cancer patients. Here immunoSEQ multiplex PCR was the method, and the copy in TCRdb shows in-frame clones only, minus some. The top ten clones hold 1.1% to 1.5% of a sample with about 180,000 clones, approximately 90% of them seen once. Sequencing used blood. The source is a man younger than 40 in good health. Both conserved end residues are part of each CDR3. Fields, in order: clone size, V gene, D gene, J gene, CDR3 DNA, CDR3 protein. A D gene is named only where the DNA matches it firmly. Expanded clones are given a class, and other clones once, few, many or no size at all.

few,TRBV20-1,-,TRBJ2-5,TGCAGTGCTATTGAGGGGGGCGGGGTCCGGGCCCAGTACTTC,CSAIEGGGVRAQYF
-,TRBV28,-,TRBJ2-7,TGTGCCAGCAGTTTACAGGGGACTCACGAGCAGTACTTC,CASSLQGTHEQYF
-,TRBV6-5,-,TRBJ1-5,TGTGCCAGCAGGCATCCCCGGGACAGCAATCAGCCCCAGCATTTT,CASRHPRDSNQPQHF
-,TRBV5-5,TRBD2,TRBJ2-7,TGTGCCAGCAGCTTGGGTCGAGCTAGCGGGCCTCGCGAGCAGTACTTC,CASSLGRASGPREQYF
once,TRBV6-6,-,TRBJ1-1,TGTGCCAGCAGTAGGGAGAACACTGAAGCTTTCTTT,CASSRENTEAFF
-,TRBV6-5,-,TRBJ1-4,TGTGCCAGCAGCCTAGGGTTTGCAACTAATGAAAAACTGTTTTTT,CASSLGFATNEKLFF
-,TRBV11-2,TRBD2,TRBJ2-1,TGTGCCAGCAGCTTACTAGCGGGAGGAGTCTACAATGAGCAGTTCTTC,CASSLLAGGVYNEQFF
-,TRBV19,TRBD1,TRBJ1-1,TGTGCCAGTACCTGGGACAGGTTGAACACTGAAGCTTTCTTT,CASTWDRLNTEAFF
-,TRBV4-2,TRBD1,TRBJ1-2,TGTGCCAGCAGCCAAGATGGACAGGGGTTTTACCCCTATGGCTACACCTTC,CASSQDGQGFYPYGYTF
-,TRBV11-2,TRBD2,TRBJ2-4,TGTGCCAGCAGCTTACGGGCGGGGGGCCTCTTAGCCAAAAACATTCAGTACTTC,CASSLRAGGLLAKNIQYF
-,TRBV9,TRBD1,TRBJ1-2,TGTGCCAGCAGCGGGACAGGGGGCTATGGCTACACCTTC,CASSGTGGYGYTF
-,TRBV6-5,-,TRBJ1-4,TGTGCCAGCAGGGCACAGACAACTAATGAAAAACTGTTTTTT,CASRAQTTNEKLFF
-,TRBV6-5,-,TRBJ2-2,TGTGCCAGCAGTTACGCCGCAGGGGGGACCGGGGAGCTGTTTTTT,CASSYAAGGTGELFF
-,TRBV27,-,TRBJ1-6,TGTGCCAGCAGTGTATCCTATAATTCACCCCTCCACTTT,CASSVSYNSPLHF
-,TRBV7-9,-,TRBJ2-7,TGTGCCAGCAGCTCAGTACCGGGCTACGAGCAGTACTTC,CASSSVPGYEQYF
-,TRBV7-2,-,TRBJ1-6,TGTGCCAGCAGCTCCGACTGGGGTACTAATTCACCCCTCCACTTT,CASSSDWGTNSPLHF
once,TRBV12-3/TRBV12-4,-,TRBJ1-3,TGTGCCAGCAGTGGGACACGAGGAAACACCATATATTTT,CASSGTRGNTIYF
-,TRBV28,TRBD1,TRBJ1-6,TGTGCCAGCAGTCAGCCGGACAGGGATAATTCACCCCTCCACTTT,CASSQPDRDNSPLHF
-,TRBV29-1,-,TRBJ1-2,TGCAGCGCTCGCGACCGGACAGTCTATGGCTACACCTTC,CSARDRTVYGYTF
-,TRBV5-5,-,TRBJ2-5,TGTGCCAGCAGCTTGGACAGGGTAGGAGAGACCCAGTACTTC,CASSLDRVGETQYF
-,TRBV27,TRBD1,TRBJ2-2,TGTGCCAGCAGTCATGCAGGGACAGGAGTCACCGGGGAGCTGTTTTTT,CASSHAGTGVTGELFF
-,TRBV6-2/TRBV6-3,TRBD2,TRBJ2-3,TGTGCCAGCAGTTACTCGGGACTAGCGGGGGGTGAGTTCACAGATACGCAGTATTTT,CASSYSGLAGGEFTDTQYF
-,TRBV6-5,TRBD1,TRBJ2-7,TGTGCCAGCAGTTCCCCCGGACAGGGAAAAGCATACGAGCAGTACTTC,CASSSPGQGKAYEQYF
-,TRBV5-4,-,TRBJ1-2,TGTGCCAGCAGCTTGCGAGGAAACTATGGCTACACCTTC,CASSLRGNYGYTF
-,TRBV29-1,TRBD1,TRBJ1-6,TGCAGCGTCCGACTAGACAGGGATTCACCCCTCCACTTT,CSVRLDRDSPLHF